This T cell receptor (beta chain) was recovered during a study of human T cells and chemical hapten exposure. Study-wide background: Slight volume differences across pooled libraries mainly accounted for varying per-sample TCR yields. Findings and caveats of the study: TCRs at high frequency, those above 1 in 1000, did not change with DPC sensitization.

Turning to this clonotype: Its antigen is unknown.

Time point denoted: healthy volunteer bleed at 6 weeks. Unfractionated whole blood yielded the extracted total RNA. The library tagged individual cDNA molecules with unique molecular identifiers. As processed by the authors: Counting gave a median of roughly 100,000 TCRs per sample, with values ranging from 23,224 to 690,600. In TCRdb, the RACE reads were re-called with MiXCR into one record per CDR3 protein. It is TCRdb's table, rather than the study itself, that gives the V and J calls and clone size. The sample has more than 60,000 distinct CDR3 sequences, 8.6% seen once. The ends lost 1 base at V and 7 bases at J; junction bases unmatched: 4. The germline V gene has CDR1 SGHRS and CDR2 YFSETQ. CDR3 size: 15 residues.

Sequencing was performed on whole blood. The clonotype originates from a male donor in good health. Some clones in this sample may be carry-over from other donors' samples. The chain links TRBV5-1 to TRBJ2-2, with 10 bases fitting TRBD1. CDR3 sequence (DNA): TGCGCCAGCAGCTTGAGACAGGGGGCCGGCGGGGAGCTGTTTTTT. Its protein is CASSLRQGAGGELFF. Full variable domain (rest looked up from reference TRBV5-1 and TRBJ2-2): KAGVTQTPRYLIKTRGQQVTLSCSPISGHRSVSWYQQTPGQGLQFLFEYFSETQRNKGNFPGRFSGRQFSNSRSEMNVSTLELGDSALYLCASSLRQGAGGELFFGEGSRLTVL.